The 16 T cell receptor beta chains in this list originate from one sample, sequenced in a study of cytomegalovirus exposure and HLA in healthy donors (TCRdb year 2017). Libraries were prepared through the immunoSEQ multiplex PCR assay. A mixture of 60 forward primers for TCR Vbeta segments and 13 reverse primers for TCR Jbeta segments was used in the multiplex PCR. In its TCRdb copy, this immuneACCESS table keeps in-frame sequences only and misses some clones. Where compared with another copy, unresolved V genes explain less than half of these, and the others have no known cause. The sample table gives 55,000 to 70,000 clones. In total, the top ten clones hold about 2.4% of the sample. The sequenced sample consisted of PBMCs. These receptors were collected from a female donor in good health and CMV-seropositive.

The chain has TRBV4-1 and TRBJ1-5, with TRBD1 matching over 10 bases. The CDR3 is 16 amino acids. Germline assignment: CDR1 MGHRA and CDR2 YSYEKL. V lost 0 bases and J lost 5; bases outside the gene matches: 4. The CDR3 DNA reads TGCGCCAGCAGCCAAGATGGGGGACAGGGGTATCAGCCCCAGCATTTT. This translates into CASSQDGGQGYQPQHF.

The chain combines TRBV5-1 with TRBJ2-3; TRBD2 matches at 15 bases. Trimming cost V 3 bases and J 3 bases; bases outside gene matches: 5. Germline CDR1 is SGHRS and CDR2 is YFSETQ. The CDR3 runs 17 residues. This CDR3 is CASSSGTSGGRTDTQYF. The CDR3 coding sequence is TGCGCCAGCAGCTCTGGGACTAGCGGGGGGCGTACAGATACGCAGTATTTT.

The chain carries TRBV9 and TRBJ1-5; tentatively, D is TRBD1 (6 bases). Trimming pared 0 bases from V and 3 bases from J, leaving 7 bases between. The CDR3 is 14 residues long. Per germline, CDR1 SGDLS and CDR2 YYNGEE. As DNA, the CDR3 is TGTGCCAGCAGCGTAGGGGACATCAATCAGCCCCAGCATTTT. This gives the protein CASSVGDINQPQHF.

This rearrangement joins TRBV27 to TRBJ1-1; 7 bases map to TRBD1. The CDR3 sequence is 14 residues long. V shed 3 bases and J 4 bases; nucleotides not matched to a gene: 5. The germline V gene has CDR1 MNHEY and CDR2 SMNVEV (reference sequence). In DNA, the CDR3 is TGTGCCAGCAGTTTCACAGGGGCGTTCACTGAAGCTTTCTTT. Translating it yields CASSFTGAFTEAFF.

The chain links TRBV6-5 to TRBJ1-2; D is possibly TRBD1 (6 bases). The germline CDR1 and CDR2 sequences are MNHEY and SVGAGI. The V gene lost 8 bases and the J gene lost 6 bases, with 13 bases spanning the gap. The CDR3 is made up of 12 amino acids. CDR3 DNA sequence: TGTGCCAGCTACAGGGTTGTTAATGGCTACACCTTC. Its translation: CASYRVVNGYTF.

The rearrangement uses TRBV5-6 and TRBJ1-2; tentative D call: TRBD1 (6 bases). This CDR3 contains 15 residues. V shed 0 bases and J shed 7 bases, with 16 bases lying between them. CDR1 and CDR2 (germline): SGHDT, YYEEEE. As DNA, the CDR3 is TGTGCCAGCAGCTTGGGTGCCGGACAGACTCTTGGCTACACCTTC. It yields the protein CASSLGAGQTLGYTF.

The chain couples TRBV2 to TRBJ2-3, with TRBD2 matching over 9 bases. The CDR3 loop spans 16 amino acids. Germline trimming cut 5 bases from V and 4 bases from J; bases unmatched to any gene: 10. Per germline, CDR1 SNHLY and CDR2 FYNNEI. In DNA form, the CDR3 reads TGTGCCAGCAGTTGGGGCCTAGCGGGGATCTCAGATACGCAGTATTTT. It encodes CASSWGLAGISDTQYF.

The genes are TRBV5-1 and TRBJ2-5; 7 bases map to TRBD1. This CDR3 has 15 amino acids. Looked up from germline, CDR1 is SGHRS and CDR2 is YFSETQ. With V trimmed by 4 bases and J by 4 bases, 10 bases remained unmatched. For the CDR3, the DNA is TGCGCCAGCAGCCCCTGGGTAGGGGGCGGAGAGACCCAGTACTTC. This encodes CASSPWVGGGETQYF.

This chain connects TRBV10-3 to TRBJ2-1, with 8 bases aligning to TRBD1. V shed 6 bases, J shed 6 bases, and the junction held 4 bases outside the gene matches. The CDR3 totals 13 residues. Germline V gene sequence: CDR1 ENHRY, CDR2 SYGVKD. The chain's CDR3 is CAISRGPGNEQFF. CDR3 nucleotide sequence: TGTGCCATCAGCAGGGGGCCCGGCAATGAGCAGTTCTTC.

V and J are TRBV4-3 and TRBJ1-3; TRBD1 matches 9 bases. The junction had 6 bases not matched to a gene; V was cut back by 4 bases and J by 2 bases. Germline V gene lookup returns CDR1 LGHNA and CDR2 YSLEER. The CDR3 sequence is 16 residues long. CDR3 residues: CASSPTGTGTGNTIYF. The CDR3 DNA sequence: TGCGCCAGCAGCCCTACCGGGACAGGGACTGGAAACACCATATATTTT.

The rearrangement links TRBV18 to TRBJ2-3; weak D call: TRBD2 (5 bases). V gave up 5 bases and J gave up 6 bases, with 9 bases separating them. Germline CDR1 reads KGHSH; CDR2 reads LQKENI. The length of the CDR3 is 12 residues. The CDR3 protein is CASSSGWDTQYF. CDR3 bases: TGTGCCAGCTCATCGGGGTGGGATACGCAGTATTTT.

V gene TRBV18 combines with J gene TRBJ1-1; 8 bases line up with TRBD1. From germline, CDR1 is KGHSH and CDR2 LQKENI. The CDR3 contains 13 residues. J gave up 4 bases and V 8 bases, and 6 bases lay outside the gene matches. This CDR3 is CASTDRVVTEAFF. In DNA, the CDR3 is TGTGCCAGCACGGACAGGGTGGTCACTGAAGCTTTCTTT.

The chain carries TRBV6-4 and TRBJ2-2; D uncertain. The germline gives CDR1 MRHNA, CDR2 SNTAGT. The CDR3 runs 13 residues. Trimming removed 6 bases from V and 2 bases from J, with 7 bases in between. The CDR3 bases are TGTGCCAGCAGCGCAGGAAACACCGGGGAGCTGTTTTTT. It specifies CASSAGNTGELFF.

The chain has TRBV28 and TRBJ2-5, with 11 nucleotides matching TRBD2. The CDR3 runs to 17 residues. Losses at the gene ends were 5 bases for V and 0 bases for J; bases not matched to a gene: 8. Germline CDR1 reads MDHEN; CDR2 reads SYDVKM. The CDR3 DNA reads TGTGCCAGCAGTAACCGACTAGCGGGGCAGTACCAAGAGACCCAGTACTTC. Protein sequence: CASSNRLAGQYQETQYF. The variable domain in full, completed from reference TRBV28 and TRBJ2-5, reads DVKVTQSSRYLVKRTGEKVFLECVQDMDHENMFWYRQDPGLGLRLIYFSYDVKMKEKGDIPEGYSVSREKKERFSLILESASTNQTSMYLCASSNRLAGQYQETQYFGPGTRLLVL.

The J gene is TRBJ2-2, the V gene TRBV7-3; 11 positions match TRBD1. The CDR3 totals 22 residues. Germline assignment: CDR1 SGHTA and CDR2 FQGTGA. Trimming cost V 1 base and J 5 bases; bases outside gene matches: 21. DNA of the CDR3: TGTGCCAGCAGCTTAAGGGGGACCGGGACAGGGGGGTCCAGCGGGGATACCGGGGAGCTGTTTTTT. The encoded protein is CASSLRGTGTGGSSGDTGELFF.

The V call is TRBV27, the J call TRBJ2-7, with 9 bases matching TRBD1. In germline, CDR1 is MNHEY, CDR2 SMNVEV (reference sequence). The CDR3 covers 15 residues. The trim removed 8 bases at V and 4 bases at J, leaving 12 bases unmatched. The DNA of the CDR3 is TGTGCCAGCCTCCAATCGGGACAGGGTAATTACGAGCAGTACTTC. Its protein is CASLQSGQGNYEQYF.